This T cell receptor beta chain was captured in a study of cytomegalovirus exposure and HLA in healthy donors. As concerns this clone: Its target is unknown.

The CDR3 sequence is 12 residues long. CDR1 and CDR2 (germline): GTSNPN, SVGIG (reference sequence). The study ran its PCR with 60 Vbeta and 13 Jbeta primers. Profiled with immunoSEQ multiplex PCR; TCRdb holds only in-frame clones, not every one. Of about 180,000 clones listed, roughly 70% are singletons. Findings and caveats of the study: The study flagged about 150 TCR beta chains as cytomegalovirus-associated. Judged likely to be a sequencing artifact was a cluster of highly shared sequence variants.

This clonotype was sampled from a male donor in good health and CMV-seronegative. Source material: PBMCs. The chain uses TRBV30 and TRBJ1-3; D is perhaps TRBD1 (5 bases). The CDR3: CASKDIKNTIYF. CDR3 DNA sequence: TGTGCTTCCAAGGACATTAAAAACACCATATATTTT.